This T cell receptor beta chain was recovered during a study of blood T cell repertoires in COVID-19. The CDR3 has 19 amino acids. V was shortened by 6 bases and J by 0 bases, with 24 bases between the two germline ends. Germline V CDR1 and CDR2: MDHEN, SYDVKM. Per the original methods: Quantification of nucleated cells was approximated via reference gene primer amplification. Sequenced by immunoSEQ multiplex PCR; TCRdb stores in-frame clones only, minus some. V and J calls plus clone size are reproduced from that table; the DNA served to infer D and trimming. The sample holds approximately 170,000 clones, roughly four fifths seen once.

The sequenced sample consisted of peripheral blood. The genes are TRBV28 and TRBJ1-5; D remains unclear. This clonotype was sampled from a man aged 60 to 75 with active or convalescent COVID-19. CDR3 nucleotide sequence: TGTGCCAGCAGCCCCTTCGGTGTCCGCGGCCGATATAGCAATCAGCCCCAGCATTTT. It codes for CASSPFGVRGRYSNQPQHF.